Shown below are 19 T cell receptor beta chains from a single sample sequenced in a study of T-cell reconstitution after alpha-beta-depleted transplantation in children. The library targeted TCRbeta and was prepared with unique molecular identifiers. One entry per CDR3 protein results from TCRdb running MiXCR on the PCR reads. The table has approximately 590,000 distinct CDR3 sequences, about 11% seen once. Sequencing used PBMCs from the stem cell graft donor, obtained from the stem cell graft. These receptors came from a human donor who donated a stem cell graft to a child with acute myeloid leukemia.

This chain links TRBV3-1 with TRBJ1-4; D is possibly TRBD1 (5 bases). Per germline, CDR1 LGHDT and CDR2 YNNKEL (reference sequence). The ends were cut back, 0 bases at V and 7 bases at J, with 12 bases in the middle. CDR3 length: 15 amino acids. As DNA, the CDR3 is TGTGCCAGCAGCCAAGATCGGCGGGGGGGTGAAAAACTGTTTTTT. It yields the protein CASSQDRRGGEKLFF.

The V and J genes are TRBV3-1 and TRBJ1-5; the match to TRBD1 covers 10 bases. CDR3 size: 18 residues. CDR1 and CDR2 from the germline V gene are LGHDT and YNNKEL (reference sequence). With 5 bases clipped from V and 0 bases from J, the junction kept 10 bases outside the gene matches. The CDR3 sequence is CASSKGQGRPNSNQPQHF. CDR3 in DNA: TGTGCCAGCAGCAAGGGACAGGGGCGGCCCAATAGCAATCAGCCCCAGCATTTT. The complete variable domain, with remaining parts taken from reference TRBV3-1 and TRBJ1-5, reads DTAVSQTPKYLVTQMGNDKSIKCEQNLGHDTMYWYKQDSKKFLKIMFSYNNKELIINETVPNRFSPKSPDKAHLNLHINSLELGDSAVYFCASSKGQGRPNSNQPQHFGDGTRLSIL.

The sample holds a few counts of this clonotype. This chain connects TRBV2 to TRBJ2-1; 11 bases match TRBD2. From germline, CDR1 is SNHLY and CDR2 FYNNEI. Losses at the gene ends were 7 bases for V and 9 bases for J; bases not matched to a gene: 11. CDR3 size: 15 residues. The CDR3 DNA follows: TGTGCCAGCAAGCGGGGTAGCGGGAGGGCGGGTGAGCAGTTCTTC. It encodes CASKRGSGRAGEQFF.

In its sample, this clonotype was seen a few times. The rearrangement uses TRBV29-1 and TRBJ2-1, with a weak D call TRBD2 (6 bases). The germline CDR1 and CDR2 sequences are SQVTM and ANQGSEA. The CDR3 is 13 amino acids. The V end was cut by 4 bases, the J end by 2 bases, with 9 bases between. The CDR3 here is CSVGRDPYNEQFF. CDR3 in DNA: TGCAGCGTTGGGCGGGATCCCTACAATGAGCAGTTCTTC.

This clonotype was counted only a few times. The J gene is TRBJ2-7, the V gene TRBV4-3; TRBD2 aligns across 10 bases. The germline V gene encodes CDR1 LGHNA and CDR2 YSLEER. The CDR3 is made up of 18 amino acids. V gave up 2 bases and J gave up 2 bases; unmatched junction bases: 12. The CDR3 protein is CASSQNRLTSGTTYEQYF. CDR3 bases: TGCGCCAGCAGCCAAAATCGACTAACTAGCGGGACTACCTACGAGCAGTACTTC.

V gene TRBV11-1 combines with J gene TRBJ2-2, with 13 nucleotides matching TRBD2. Germline CDR1 SGHAT, CDR2 FQDESV (reference sequence). This CDR3 is 18 amino acids long. V shed 6 bases, J shed 0 bases, and the junction held 7 bases outside the gene matches. The CDR3 reads CASSYGLAGAANTGELFF. Written as DNA, the CDR3 is TGTGCCAGCAGTTACGGACTAGCGGGAGCGGCGAACACCGGGGAGCTGTTTTTT. Using reference TRBV11-1 and TRBJ2-2 for the parts outside the CDR3, the full variable domain is EAEVAQSPRYKITEKSQAVAFWCDPISGHATLYWYRQILGQGPELLVQFQDESVVDDSQLPKDRFSAERLKGVDSTLKIQPAELGDSAMYLCASSYGLAGAANTGELFFGEGSRLTVL.

This clonotype was recorded at least ten times. V and J are TRBV11-1 and TRBJ2-1; maybe TRBD2 (5 bases). CDR3 length: 17 amino acids. The germline V and J ends were trimmed by 5 bases and 8 bases, with 25 bases remaining between them. CDR1 and CDR2 (germline): SGHAT, FQDESV (reference sequence). The CDR3, as DNA: TGTGCCAGCAGCCAATGGTCCAAAATTGAGGGAATCGATGAGCAGTTCTTC. This translates into CASSQWSKIEGIDEQFF.

This clonotype showed up just a few times. V usage is TRBV15 and J usage is TRBJ2-7; TRBD2 might be the D (6 bases). Trimming left V 0 bases short and J 1 base short, with 16 bases between. CDR1 is LNHNV and CDR2 is YYDKDF in the germline V gene (reference sequence). This CDR3 comprises 17 residues. DNA of the CDR3: TGTGCCACCAGCAGAGATAGAATAGGAGGGTGGTCCTACGAGCAGTACTTC. This translates into CATSRDRIGGWSYEQYF.

The rearrangement links TRBV10-3 to TRBJ1-1, with 10 positions matching TRBD1. Trimming removed 4 bases from V and 5 bases from J; junction bases left unmatched: 4. Per the germline V gene, CDR1 is ENHRY and CDR2 is SYGVKD. The CDR3 covers 14 residues. The CDR3 DNA reads TGTGCCATCAGTGGGACAGGGGGAGGGACTGAAGCTTTCTTT. This translates into CAISGTGGGTEAFF.

This clonotype showed up many times. V and J are TRBV27 and TRBJ2-7; 8 positions agree with TRBD1. V lost 5 bases and J lost 5; bases outside the gene matches: 5. The CDR3 has 13 amino acids. Germline CDR1 and CDR2: MNHEY and SMNVEV (reference sequence). CDR3 sequence reads: CASSLQGANEQYF. The CDR3 DNA follows: TGTGCCAGCAGTCTCCAGGGGGCCAACGAGCAGTACTTC.

This clonotype came up a few times. This chain connects TRBV25-1 to TRBJ2-3; possibly TRBD2 for D (5 bases). V dropped 3 bases and J dropped 1 base, with 11 bases sitting between them. The germline V gene encodes CDR1 MGHDK and CDR2 SYGVNS. The CDR3 consists of 15 residues. As DNA, the CDR3 is TGTGCCAGCAGTGAGGCCTCGCGGGGCACAGATACGCAGTATTTT. Amino acid sequence: CASSEASRGTDTQYF.

The genes are TRBV14 and TRBJ2-3; 9 nucleotides line up with TRBD2. With 4 bases clipped from V and 0 bases from J, the junction kept 14 bases outside the gene matches. Germline V gene data show CDR1 as SGHDN and CDR2 as FVKESK. There are 19 residues in the CDR3. The CDR3 here is CASSPRTQREATSTDTQYF. The CDR3 DNA is TGTGCCAGCAGCCCAAGAACCCAGCGGGAGGCCACTAGCACAGATACGCAGTATTTT.

The chain links TRBV21-1 to TRBJ1-2. TRBV21-1 is given as a pseudogene. CDR3 size: 16 residues. CDR3 sequence: CASSKKGLWRAYGYTF. The CDR3 DNA is TGTGCCAGCAGCAAAAAGGGACTATGGAGGGCCTATGGCTACACCTTC.

The V and J genes are TRBV12-3 or TRBV12-4 and TRBJ1-6; D is possibly TRBD1 (6 bases). Trimming took off 6 bases at V and 7 bases at J, with 22 bases between the two ends. The CDR3 is made up of 17 amino acids. CDR3 DNA: TGTGCCAGCAGGAGGGCCGGGTTGGGGGCGCAGAATTCACCCCTCCACTTT. Translated, it gives CASRRAGLGAQNSPLHF.

V usage is TRBV12-3 or TRBV12-4 and J usage is TRBJ2-7, with D maybe TRBD2 (6 bases). The CDR3 has 15 amino acids. The V end was cut by 3 bases, the J end by 0 bases, with 12 bases between. CDR3 protein: CASSFRRDPSYEQYF. CDR3 DNA: TGTGCCAGCAGTTTCAGGCGGGACCCCTCCTACGAGCAGTACTTC.

In its sample, this clonotype was seen many times. The genes are TRBV5-1 and TRBJ2-1; the D gene is possibly TRBD1 (6 bases). Germline V gene sequence: CDR1 SGHRS, CDR2 YFSETQ. There are 14 residues in the CDR3. Trimming removed 0 bases from V and 2 bases from J, with 6 bases in between. CDR3 residues: CASSLGDTYNEQFF. As DNA, the CDR3 is TGCGCCAGCAGCTTGGGGGACACCTACAATGAGCAGTTCTTC.

The J gene is TRBJ2-1, the V gene TRBV23-1; tentative D call: TRBD1 (6 bases). TRBV23-1 belongs to the ORF category, with a function that is uncertain. This CDR3 has 15 amino acids. Trimming shortened V by 7 bases and J by 6 bases, and 19 bases separated the two germline ends. This CDR3 is CASTKRGGPFNEQFF. The CDR3 nucleotides read TGCGCCAGCACAAAACGAGGGGGTCCTTTCAATGAGCAGTTCTTC.

This clonotype was picked up many times. The chain combines TRBV6-5 with TRBJ2-1, with D tentatively TRBD2 (5 bases). Germline-derived CDR1 and CDR2 are MNHEY and SVGAGI. This CDR3 comprises 12 residues. Deletions cut 6 bases from V and 12 bases from J, with 15 bases between. This chain's CDR3 is CASSGPFGVQFF. CDR3 coding DNA: TGTGCCAGCAGCGGACCCTTCGGGGTGCAGTTCTTC.

The chain couples TRBV18 to TRBJ1-1; 8 bases align to TRBD1. V lost 3 bases and J lost 4; bases outside the gene matches: 7. In germline, CDR1 is KGHSH, CDR2 LQKENI. This CDR3 spans 15 amino acids. This chain's CDR3 is CASSPPDRVGTEAFF. The CDR3 DNA reads as TGTGCCAGCTCACCTCCGGACAGGGTGGGCACTGAAGCTTTCTTT.